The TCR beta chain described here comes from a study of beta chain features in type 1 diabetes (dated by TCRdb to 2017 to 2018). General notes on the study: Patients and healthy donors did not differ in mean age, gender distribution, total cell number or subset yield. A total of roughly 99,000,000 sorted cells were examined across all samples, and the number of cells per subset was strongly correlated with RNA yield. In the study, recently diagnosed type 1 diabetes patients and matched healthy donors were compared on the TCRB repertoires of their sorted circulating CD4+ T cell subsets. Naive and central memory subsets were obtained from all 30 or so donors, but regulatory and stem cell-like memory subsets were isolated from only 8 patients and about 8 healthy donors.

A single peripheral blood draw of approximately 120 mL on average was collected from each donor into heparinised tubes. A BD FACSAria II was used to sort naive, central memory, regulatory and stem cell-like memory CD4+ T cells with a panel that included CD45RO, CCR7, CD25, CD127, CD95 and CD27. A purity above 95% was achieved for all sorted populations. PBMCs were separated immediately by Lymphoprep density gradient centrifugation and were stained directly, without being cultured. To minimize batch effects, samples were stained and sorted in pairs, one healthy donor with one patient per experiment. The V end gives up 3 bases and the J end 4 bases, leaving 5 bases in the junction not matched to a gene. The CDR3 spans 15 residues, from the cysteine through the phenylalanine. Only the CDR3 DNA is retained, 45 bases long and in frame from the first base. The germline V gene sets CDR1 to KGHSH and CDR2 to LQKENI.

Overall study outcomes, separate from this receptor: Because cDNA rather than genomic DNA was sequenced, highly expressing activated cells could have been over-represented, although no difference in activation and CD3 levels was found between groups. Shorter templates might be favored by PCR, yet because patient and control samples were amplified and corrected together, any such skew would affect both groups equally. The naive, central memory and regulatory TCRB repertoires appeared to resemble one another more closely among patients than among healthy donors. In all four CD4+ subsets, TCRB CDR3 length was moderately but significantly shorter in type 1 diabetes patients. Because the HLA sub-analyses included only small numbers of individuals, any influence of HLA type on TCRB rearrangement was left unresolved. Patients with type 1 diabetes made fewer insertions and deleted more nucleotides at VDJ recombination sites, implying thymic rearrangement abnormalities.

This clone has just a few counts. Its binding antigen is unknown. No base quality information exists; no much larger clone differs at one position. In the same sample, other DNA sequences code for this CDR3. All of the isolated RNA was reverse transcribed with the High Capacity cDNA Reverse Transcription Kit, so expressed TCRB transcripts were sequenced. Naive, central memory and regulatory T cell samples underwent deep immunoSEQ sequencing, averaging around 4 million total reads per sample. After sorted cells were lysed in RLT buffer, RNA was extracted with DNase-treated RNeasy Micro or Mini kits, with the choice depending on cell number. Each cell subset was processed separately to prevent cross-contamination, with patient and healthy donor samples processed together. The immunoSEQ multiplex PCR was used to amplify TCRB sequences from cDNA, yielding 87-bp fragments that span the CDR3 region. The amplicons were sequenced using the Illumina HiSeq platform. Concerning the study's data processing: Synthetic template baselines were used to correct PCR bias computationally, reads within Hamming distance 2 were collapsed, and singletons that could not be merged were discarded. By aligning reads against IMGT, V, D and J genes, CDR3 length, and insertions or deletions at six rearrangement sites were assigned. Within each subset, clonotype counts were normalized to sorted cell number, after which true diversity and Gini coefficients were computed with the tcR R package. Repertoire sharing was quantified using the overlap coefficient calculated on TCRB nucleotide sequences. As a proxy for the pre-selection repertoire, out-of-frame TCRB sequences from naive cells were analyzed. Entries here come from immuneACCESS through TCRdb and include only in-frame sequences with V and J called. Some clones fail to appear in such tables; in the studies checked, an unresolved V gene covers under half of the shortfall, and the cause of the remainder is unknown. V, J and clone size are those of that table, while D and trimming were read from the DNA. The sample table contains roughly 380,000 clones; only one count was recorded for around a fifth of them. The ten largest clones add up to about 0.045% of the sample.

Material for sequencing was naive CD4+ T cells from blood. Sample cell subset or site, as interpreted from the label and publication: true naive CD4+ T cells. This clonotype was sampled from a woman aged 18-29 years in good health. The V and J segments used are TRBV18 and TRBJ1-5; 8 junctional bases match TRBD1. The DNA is TGTGCCAGCTCACCCGGGACAGGAACAAATCAGCCCCAGCATTTT. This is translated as CASSPGTGTNQPQHF.